This T cell receptor (beta chain) came from a study of blood T cells in healthy people across ages. Per-sample PBMC isolation yielded at least 6 million cells. Every sample gave at least 6 micrograms of total RNA when it was extracted. There are 15 residues in the CDR3. V gave up 5 bases and J gave up 5 bases; unmatched junction bases: 6. In germline, CDR1 is SGHTA, CDR2 FQGTGA. As regards this clonotype: As yet, its antigen is unknown.

Sample-barcoded 5' priming and a J-beta primer mix drove a second PCR of 7 to 11 cycles. A template-switch adaptor containing 12 random nucleotides labeled each cDNA molecule. In TCRdb, the 5' RACE reads were re-called with MiXCR into one record per CDR3 protein. This sample has 1.8 million or so distinct CDR3 sequences, with approximately 39% found just once. Study results and limitations: There were more naive CD4+ cells and higher diversity in long-lived donors than in aged donors.

The genes are TRBV7-3 and TRBJ2-3; TRBD2 aligns across 11 bases. This receptor was taken from a human donor in good health. The source material was blood. In DNA, the CDR3 is TGTGCCAGCAGCCGCGGGACTAGCGGTCTAGATACGCAGTATTTT. Its translation is CASSRGTSGLDTQYF.